This passage covers 3 T cell receptor beta chains from one sample sequenced in a study of neurological immune-mediated disorders. Time point of the sample: longitudinal time-point 3. TCRdb ran MiXCR on the 5' RACE reads and lists one entry per CDR3 protein. Of roughly 100,000 distinct CDR3 sequences listed, 10% to 13% are singletons. Material for sequencing was PBMCs. The receptors stem from a female donor with HTLV-1-associated myelopathy (HAM/TSP).

This clonotype was recorded many times. This sequence joins TRBV7-2 and TRBJ1-6, with a tentative D call TRBD1 (5 bases). The V gene's germline CDR1 is SGHTA and CDR2 FQGNSA. This CDR3 has 15 residues. The V end was cut by 0 bases, the J end by 5 bases, with 8 bases between. CDR3 loop: CASSLAGRDNSPLHF. The CDR3 nucleotides read TGTGCCAGCAGCTTAGCGGGCAGGGATAATTCACCCCTCCACTTT.

This clonotype was detected ten times or more. CDR3 bases: TGTGCCAGCAGCTCAATCTCTAGCGGGGGTTACGAGCAGTACTTC. It specifies CASSSISSGGYEQYF. The V and J genes are TRBV5-6 and TRBJ2-7; 10 bases line up with TRBD2. The CDR3 totals 15 residues. V trimming: 3 bases; J trimming: 4 bases; junction bases outside the gene matches: 7. CDR1 is SGHDT, CDR2 YYEEEE, per germline.

In its sample, this clonotype was seen many times. This chain connects TRBV5-1 to TRBJ1-5; D perhaps matches TRBD1 (6 bases). Trimming removed 3 bases at V and 5 bases at J, with 12 bases between. The germline gives CDR1 SGHRS, CDR2 YFSETQ. The CDR3 consists of 14 residues. As DNA, the CDR3 is TGCGCCAGCAGCTCGGCGTCAGGGGATCAGCCCCAGCATTTT. Translation: CASSSASGDQPQHF.